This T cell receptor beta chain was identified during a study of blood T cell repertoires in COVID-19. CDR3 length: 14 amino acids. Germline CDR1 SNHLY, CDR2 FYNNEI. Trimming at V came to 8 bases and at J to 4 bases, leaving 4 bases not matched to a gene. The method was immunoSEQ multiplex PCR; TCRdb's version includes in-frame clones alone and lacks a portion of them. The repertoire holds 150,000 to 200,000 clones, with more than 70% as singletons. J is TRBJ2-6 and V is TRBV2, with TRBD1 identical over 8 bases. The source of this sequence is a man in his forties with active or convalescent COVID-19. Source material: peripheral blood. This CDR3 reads CASLTGVGANVLTF. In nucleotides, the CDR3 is TGTGCCAGCCTGACAGGGGTCGGGGCCAACGTCCTGACTTTC.